This TCR beta chain derives from a study of blood T cell repertoires in COVID-19. Study-wide background: T cells, B-cell-depleted T cells, or PBMCs provided the cDNA or gDNA that served as material.

Libraries were prepared by immunoSEQ multiplex PCR; TCRdb keeps only in-frame clonotypes and omits some of them. The sample consists of some 45,000 clones, more than 70% of them appearing once. The CDR3 spans 14 residues. Germline assignment: CDR1 MGHRA and CDR2 YSYEKL. V was trimmed by 3 bases and J by 0 bases, leaving 6 bases between them. Specimen: peripheral blood. The TCR was taken from a human donor in a cohort sampled during active COVID-19. The chain carries TRBV4-1 and TRBJ2-1; D not resolved. The CDR3 reads CASSHFSSYNEQFF. The CDR3 DNA reads as TGCGCCAGCAGCCATTTTAGCTCCTACAATGAGCAGTTCTTC.